What follows are 17 T cell receptor beta chains derived from one specimen sequenced in a study of read filtering for tumor transcriptome and immune sequencing (dated by TCRdb to 2018 to 2021). Sequenced using an Illumina HiSeq 4000. The Immunoverse kit was used to build TCR libraries from about 400 ng RNA, with molecular barcoded adaptors covering alpha/delta and beta/gamma chains. TCRdb applied fastp at Q25 and MiXCR to the public reads, then kept only in-frame beta chains. Records with the same CDR3 protein are collapsed into one entry carrying the most frequent genes and DNA. The sample records approximately 150,000 distinct CDR3 sequences, 13% of which are singletons. 7.5% to 10% of the sample comes from the top ten. Sequenced: a population of CD138-negative cells sorted from bone marrow. According to the study, the label for this sample's cell subset or site signals: bone marrow mononuclear cells depleted of CD138+ plasma/myeloma cells by negative magnetic selection. The source is a donor at least 40 years old with multiple myeloma.

This clonotype has a count of ten or more. The chain is built from TRBV3-1 and TRBJ2-1; possibly TRBD2 for D (6 bases). This CDR3 spans 16 amino acids. Germline V lookup: CDR1 LGHDT, CDR2 YNNKEL (reference sequence). Trimming removed 6 bases from V and 2 bases from J, with 17 bases in between. CDR3 sequence reads: CASSSSHGSAYNEQFF. The CDR3 DNA reads as TGTGCCAGCAGTTCAAGTCACGGGAGCGCCTACAATGAGCAGTTCTTC.

This clonotype was seen more than once but under ten times. This rearrangement joins TRBV7-9 to TRBJ2-7; 7 nucleotides agree with TRBD1. The V gene's germline CDR1 is SEHNR and CDR2 FQNEAQ (reference sequence). This CDR3 comprises 14 residues. V shed 2 bases and J 1 base; nucleotides not matched to a gene: 2. Here the CDR3 DNA reads TGTGCCAGCAGCTTAAGACAGGGATCCTACGAGCAGTACTTC. Its translation is CASSLRQGSYEQYF.

The sample holds many counts of this clonotype. The V gene is TRBV6-5, the J gene TRBJ2-1; D gene uncertain. The CDR3 consists of 14 residues. Trimming stripped 2 bases from V and 15 bases from J, with 20 bases between. CDR1 is MNHEY, CDR2 SVGAGI, per germline. The CDR3 DNA sequence: TGTGCCAGCAGTTACGTACAAGCCGGGCCAGTGCTGTTCTTC. Encoded protein: CASSYVQAGPVLFF.

Notes on this clonotype: This may be a read error: a much more frequent sequence differs by one nucleotide. The rearrangement links TRBV5-4 to TRBJ1-1; no clear D gene. The V end lost 4 bases, the J end lost 4 bases, and 11 bases lay between the germline ends. The length of the CDR3 is 13 residues. Germline values: CDR1 SGHNT, CDR2 YYREEE (reference sequence). CDR3 loop: CASSPGRSTEAFF. Here the CDR3 DNA reads TGTGCCAGCAGCCCGGGGAGGAGCACTGAAGCTTTCTTT.

This clonotype has more than one count but fewer than ten. The genes are TRBV5-1 and TRBJ1-2; no definite D call. Trimming shortened V by 5 bases and J by 3 bases, and 17 bases separated the two germline ends. Germline loops: CDR1 SGHRS, CDR2 YFSETQ. This CDR3 has 15 amino acids. The CDR3 protein is CASRLAVGEDYGYTF. DNA of the CDR3: TGCGCCAGCAGGCTTGCCGTAGGTGAGGACTATGGCTACACCTTC. Full variable domain (rest looked up from reference TRBV5-1 and TRBJ1-2): KAGVTQTPRYLIKTRGQQVTLSCSPISGHRSVSWYQQTPGQGLQFLFEYFSETQRNKGNFPGRFSGRQFSNSRSEMNVSTLELGDSALYLCASRLAVGEDYGYTFGSGTRLTVV.

This clonotype was picked up many times. The chain has TRBV6-2 or TRBV6-3 and TRBJ2-1, with D unresolved. The CDR3 length is 12 residues. The V gene lost 5 bases and the J gene lost 5 bases, with 7 bases spanning the gap. Germline CDR1 reads MNHEY; CDR2 reads SVGEGT. CDR3 in amino acids: CASSRQNNEQFF. CDR3 DNA: TGTGCCAGCAGTCGACAAAACAATGAGCAGTTCTTC.

This clonotype showed up many times. The chain has TRBV5-1 and TRBJ2-1, with D uncertain. The CDR3 runs 16 residues. Trimming shortened V by 0 bases and J by 0 bases, and 10 bases separated the two germline ends. Germline V lookup: CDR1 SGHRS, CDR2 YFSETQ. The CDR3 is CASSLEARPSYNEQFF. Here the CDR3 DNA reads TGCGCCAGCAGCTTGGAGGCGAGGCCCTCCTACAATGAGCAGTTCTTC.

This clonotype was observed many times. This sequence joins TRBV20-1 and TRBJ1-6, with a weak D call TRBD1 (5 bases). Germline V gives CDR1 DFQATT, CDR2 SNEGSKA (reference sequence). The V and J ends lost 0 bases and 7 bases respectively, with 19 bases between them. The CDR3 spans 17 residues. CDR3 amino acids: CSARDLRQGRYNSPLHF. In nucleotides, the CDR3 is TGCAGTGCTAGAGATCTTCGCCAGGGAAGGTACAATTCACCCCTCCACTTT.

This clonotype was seen only a few times. A much bigger clone sits one base away, suggesting this may be a read error. The chain uses TRBV20-1 and TRBJ1-4; TRBD1 might be the D (5 bases). Per germline, CDR1 DFQATT and CDR2 SNEGSKA (reference sequence). This CDR3 has 16 amino acids. CDR3 sequence (DNA): TGCAGTGCTAGAGCCGGAGGAGGGGCAACTAATGAAAAACGGTTTTTT. Translation: CSARAGGGATNEKRFF.

The chain uses TRBV6-5 and TRBJ1-2, with D maybe TRBD1 (5 bases). The CDR3 totals 16 residues. Germline assignment: CDR1 MNHEY and CDR2 SVGAGI. Trimming took 0 bases from V and 4 from J, leaving 15 bases between them. CDR3 DNA sequence: TGTGCCAGCAGTTACTCGAGTTCCGGGGCAGGCTATGGCTACACCTTC. Translated: CASSYSSSGAGYGYTF.

This clonotype was picked up one time. Given a much more abundant clone one base away, this may be a read error. The CDR3 loop is CASSLAQSYGYTF. The CDR3 nucleotides are TGTGCCAGCAGCTTGGCGCAGAGCTATGGCTACACCTTC. This sequence joins TRBV5-5 and TRBJ1-2, with unresolved D. Germline CDR1 and CDR2: SGHKS and YYEKEE (reference sequence). This CDR3 is 13 amino acids long. Trimming pared 0 bases from V and 4 bases from J, leaving 7 bases between.

This clonotype was recorded many times. The J gene is TRBJ2-6, the V gene TRBV7-8; 9 nucleotides agree with TRBD1. J lost 3 bases, V lost 7 bases, and 10 bases had no gene match. The CDR3 sequence is 17 residues long. CDR1 and CDR2 from the germline V gene are SGHVS and FQNEAQ. This chain's CDR3 is CASNLDRGGGGANVLTF. As DNA, the CDR3 is TGTGCCAGCAACCTAGACAGGGGGGGAGGTGGGGCCAACGTCCTGACTTTC.

To note about this clonotype: This may be a read error: a much more frequent sequence differs by one nucleotide. CDR3 loop: CASSPDRGNTGGLFF. The CDR3 nucleotides are TGCGCCAGCAGCCCGGACAGGGGTAACACCGGGGGGCTGTTTTTT. The chain joins TRBV5-1 to TRBJ2-2, with 9 bases identical to TRBD1. Per the germline V gene, CDR1 is SGHRS and CDR2 is YFSETQ. The CDR3 contains 15 residues.

This clonotype was counted at least ten times. This chain links TRBV7-2 with TRBJ2-7, with D tentatively TRBD2 (5 bases). Trimming took 5 bases from V and 5 from J, leaving 10 bases between them. CDR1 is SGHTA and CDR2 is FQGNSA in the germline V gene. The CDR3 has 12 residues. In DNA form, the CDR3 reads TGTGCCAGCAGCCCCGGAGGCCACGAGCAGTACTTC. This translates into CASSPGGHEQYF.

This clonotype was detected ten times or more. This chain links TRBV6-2 or TRBV6-3 with TRBJ1-1; weak D call: TRBD1 (5 bases). Trimming pared 6 bases from V and 2 bases from J, leaving 16 bases between. This CDR3 has 15 residues. Germline V CDR1 and CDR2: MNHEY, SVGEGT. The CDR3 is CASRRWGTGNTEAFF. CDR3 sequence (DNA): TGTGCCAGCAGACGCTGGGGGACGGGAAACACTGAAGCTTTCTTT.

On this clonotype itself: A much larger clone differs by one base, so this may be a read error. The CDR3 ends on some other residue instead of the conserved phenylalanine or tryptophan, so this is likely a read error. V gene TRBV27 combines with J gene TRBJ1-6; the D is unclear. The CDR3 contains 12 residues. The V and J ends lost 8 bases and 7 bases respectively, with 9 bases between them. CDR1 and CDR2 from the germline V gene are MNHEY and SMNVEV (reference sequence). As DNA, the CDR3 is TGTGCCAGCGGCTGGAACAATTCACCCCTCCACTCT. This codes for CASGWNNSPLHS.

With regard to this clonotype: Since a much larger clone is just one base distant, this may be a read error. V and J are TRBV6-2 or TRBV6-3 and TRBJ2-1; no firm D call. Trimming took off 3 bases at V and 8 bases at J, with 11 bases between the two ends. Germline assignment: CDR1 MNHEY and CDR2 SVGEGT. The CDR3 has 13 residues. This chain's CDR3 is CASSYREYDEQFF. The DNA for the CDR3 is TGTGCCAGCAGTTATCGAGAGTACGATGAGCAGTTCTTC.